The present T cell receptor (beta chain) was sequenced within a study of cytomegalovirus exposure and HLA in healthy donors. Broader study findings: Versus the approximately 720-donor mean, an Asian-associated ancestry cluster reportedly showed fewer N-insertions in a later analysis. It has been reported that TCR beta sequences accurately predicted the HLA-A and HLA-B alleles of most subjects.

The V segment lost 6 bases and the J segment 4 bases; nucleotides outside the gene matches: 16. From germline, CDR1 is MNHEY and CDR2 SMNVEV (reference sequence). This CDR3 spans 17 amino acids. To note about this clone: Its antigen is as yet unknown.

Amplification used 60 Vbeta primers and 13 Jbeta primers. Measured with immunoSEQ multiplex PCR; TCRdb has only the in-frame clones, and not every one. In the table there are around 61,000 clones, 60% to 80% of which are singletons. The TCR originated in a man aged 40-49 years in good health and CMV-seropositive. This chain uses TRBV27 with TRBJ1-1, with 8 bases lining up with TRBD1. The sample taken for sequencing was PBMCs. Here the CDR3 DNA reads TGTGCCAGCAGCCTCACGGGCGTCAGGGGGCGCGTCACTGAAGCTTTCTTT. Translated: CASSLTGVRGRVTEAFF.